A single sample is the source of the 32 T cell receptor beta chains below, sequenced in a study of blood T cell repertoires in COVID-19. TCRdb's table, derived via immunoSEQ multiplex PCR, lists solely in-frame clones and lacks some. Of 130,000 or so clones listed, roughly three quarters are singletons. The sample taken for sequencing was peripheral blood. All receptors come from a woman in her seventies with COVID-19, enrolled during active disease.

The chain is built from TRBV5-1 and TRBJ2-7; 7 bases line up with TRBD1. Germline V gives CDR1 SGHRS, CDR2 YFSETQ. The V and J ends lost 1 base and 7 bases, in that order; junction bases with no gene match: 5. The length of the CDR3 is 13 residues. CDR3: CASSLTGEGEQYF. CDR3 coding DNA: TGCGCCAGCAGCTTGACAGGGGAAGGGGAGCAGTACTTC.

The rearrangement links TRBV6-1 to TRBJ2-7, with D tentatively TRBD2 (6 bases). This CDR3 is 20 amino acids long. V lost 1 base and J lost 1, with 26 bases in between. Germline V gene lookup returns CDR1 MNHNS and CDR2 SASEGT. The CDR3 region has the DNA TGTGCCAGCAGTGAAGTTATGTCGGAAGGAGGGGAGGTATGGTCCTACGAGCAGTACTTC. This codes for CASSEVMSEGGEVWSYEQYF.

The V gene is TRBV28, the J gene TRBJ1-5; 7 nucleotides match TRBD1. The CDR3 is 19 residues long. Germline V gene sequence: CDR1 MDHEN, CDR2 SYDVKM. Germline trimming cut 5 bases from V and 0 bases from J; bases unmatched to any gene: 16. CDR3 amino acids: CASSPPWGQPPYSNQPQHF. The DNA for the CDR3 is TGTGCCAGCAGTCCGCCCTGGGGACAGCCACCCTATAGCAATCAGCCCCAGCATTTT.

The chain links TRBV27 to TRBJ1-1; a possible D gene is TRBD1 (6 bases). Trimming pared 10 bases from V and 1 base from J, leaving 16 bases between. Germline CDR1 is MNHEY and CDR2 is SMNVEV (reference sequence). The CDR3 totals 14 residues. Here the CDR3 DNA reads TGTGCCACCCGAACCGGGACACCGAACACTGAAGCTTTCTTT. This gives the protein CATRTGTPNTEAFF.

This clone was picked up one time. J is TRBJ1-2 and V is TRBV29-1; D unclear. CDR3 length equals 12 residues. The V and J ends lost 2 bases and 0 bases respectively, with 4 bases between them. Germline CDR1 SQVTM, CDR2 ANQGSEA. CDR3 region: CSVETANYGYTF. The CDR3 bases are TGCAGCGTTGAAACAGCTAACTATGGCTACACCTTC.

The V gene is TRBV12-3 or TRBV12-4, the J gene TRBJ1-2; the match to TRBD1 covers 11 bases. This CDR3 comprises 13 residues. With 6 bases clipped from V and 6 bases from J, the junction kept 3 bases outside the gene matches. Written as DNA, the CDR3 is TGTGCCAGCAGCCGGGGACAGGGGGATGGCTACACCTTC. Translating gives CASSRGQGDGYTF.

This clone was counted many times. The chain uses TRBV7-8 and TRBJ1-5; TRBD1 might be the D (5 bases). Germline lookup yields CDR1 SGHVS and CDR2 FQNEAQ. The CDR3 runs to 16 residues. V was shortened by 2 bases and J by 3 bases, with 14 bases between the two germline ends. The CDR3 here is CASSLQGGPHNQPQHF. Written as DNA, the CDR3 is TGTGCCAGCAGCTTACAGGGAGGGCCCCACAATCAGCCCCAGCATTTT.

This rearrangement joins TRBV14 to TRBJ2-1; D unclear. V lost 4 bases, J lost 9 bases, and 7 bases lay in between. In germline, CDR1 is SGHDN, CDR2 FVKESK. The CDR3 consists of 11 residues. CDR3 residues: CASSLGREQFF. CDR3 DNA sequence: TGTGCCAGCAGCCTCGGTCGTGAGCAGTTCTTC.

This chain uses TRBV4-3 with TRBJ1-5, with D perhaps matching TRBD1 (6 bases). Per the germline V gene, CDR1 is LGHNA and CDR2 is YSLEER. CDR3 length: 14 amino acids. Trimming shortened V by 0 bases and J by 4 bases, and 7 bases separated the two germline ends. DNA for the CDR3: TGCGCCAGCAGCCAAGAACAGGGTAATCAGCCCCAGCATTTT. Amino acids: CASSQEQGNQPQHF.

The gene calls are TRBV28 and TRBJ2-7; D is perhaps TRBD2 (5 bases). Per germline, CDR1 MDHEN and CDR2 SYDVKM. The CDR3 is 15 residues long. V was trimmed by 8 bases and J by 0 bases, leaving 17 bases between them. The CDR3 DNA reads TGTGCCAGCGCCTCGGGATCGACGAGCTCCTACGAGCAGTACTTC. This translates into CASASGSTSSYEQYF.

The V and J genes are TRBV3-1 (or the pseudogene TRBV3-2) and TRBJ1-1; 9 bases agree with TRBD1. This CDR3 contains 14 residues. After removal of 6 bases from V and 5 bases from J, the junction contained 7 bases not matched to a gene. CDR1 LGHDT and CDR2 YNNKEL come from the germline V gene (reference sequence). CDR3 sequence (DNA): TGTGCCAGCAGGCCGACAGGGGGGACGACTGAAGCTTTCTTT. Its translation: CASRPTGGTTEAFF.

V gene TRBV24-1 combines with J gene TRBJ1-1, with TRBD1 matching 10 bases. The CDR3 is 15 amino acids. V shed 5 bases, J shed 5 bases, and the junction held 7 bases outside the gene matches. CDR1 and CDR2 from the germline V gene are KGHDR and SFDVKD. This CDR3 is CATSAGTGVGTEAFF. The CDR3 coding sequence is TGTGCCACCAGTGCCGGGACAGGGGTAGGGACTGAAGCTTTCTTT.

This chain uses TRBV18 with TRBJ2-5; TRBD2 aligns across 14 bases. Looked up from germline, CDR1 is KGHSH and CDR2 is LQKENI. The CDR3 contains 18 residues. After removal of 3 bases from V and 5 bases from J, the junction contained 11 bases not matched to a gene. CDR3 sequence (DNA): TGTGCCAGCTCACCCCGACTAGCGGGGGGGCCACGAGATGAGACCCAGTACTTC. Amino acids: CASSPRLAGGPRDETQYF.

The chain employs TRBV6-5 and TRBJ1-1, with 9 nucleotides matching TRBD1. Per the germline V gene, CDR1 is MNHEY and CDR2 is SVGAGI. The CDR3 is made up of 15 amino acids. After removal of 1 base from V and 4 bases from J, the junction contained 4 bases not matched to a gene. The CDR3 nucleotides are TGTGCCAGCAGTTACTACAGGGGGCGCGGCACTGAAGCTTTCTTT. Translation gives CASSYYRGRGTEAFF.

Details on this clone: The germline gene is not matched at one end of the junction; a read error may be the cause. The sample has other DNA sequences that encode this CDR3 too. The chain is built from TRBV11-3 and TRBJ2-2; possible D gene TRBD1, 7 bases. Germline V gene data show CDR1 as SGHNT and CDR2 as YENEEA. This CDR3 has 14 amino acids. The CDR3 DNA follows: TGCGCCAGCAGCTCCCGCGGGACAGTAGGGGAGCTGTTTTTT. It yields the protein CASSSRGTVGELFF.

As concerns this clone: Other DNA sequences from this sample encode an identical CDR3 as well. J is TRBJ1-5 and V is TRBV30; weak D call: TRBD1 (5 bases). The CDR3 has 13 amino acids. V was shortened by 1 base and J by 5 bases, with 9 bases between the two germline ends. The V gene's germline CDR1 is GTSNPN and CDR2 SVGIG (reference sequence). The CDR3 region has the DNA TGTGCCTGGAGTGAGGGGAGGGATCAGCCCCAGCATTTT. Translating gives CAWSEGRDQPQHF.

This clone has ten or more counts. This chain uses TRBV7-2 with TRBJ2-3, with a possible D match to TRBD2 (5 bases). Germline V gene lookup returns CDR1 SGHTA and CDR2 FQGNSA. The V gene lost 0 bases and the J gene lost 6 bases, with 13 bases spanning the gap. The CDR3 runs 15 residues. CDR3 protein: CASSLAGSSFDTQYF. The CDR3 region has the DNA TGTGCCAGCAGCTTAGCGGGGAGCTCTTTCGATACGCAGTATTTT.

The table lists this clone with a few counts. The gene calls are TRBV10-3 and TRBJ1-4; 7 positions agree with TRBD1. The CDR3 sequence is 16 residues long. Germline V lookup: CDR1 ENHRY, CDR2 SYGVKD. Unmatched junction bases numbered 8, after V lost 4 bases and J lost 3 bases. CDR3 in DNA: TGTGCCATCAGTGGAGAAGCAGGGGGTTCTAATGAAAAACTGTTTTTT. Amino acid sequence: CAISGEAGGSNEKLFF.

The chain couples TRBV25-1 to TRBJ1-2; 8 bases align to TRBD1. From germline, CDR1 is MGHDK and CDR2 SYGVNS. V was pared by 5 bases and J by 6 bases, with 8 bases of the junction left unmatched. The CDR3 is 14 amino acids. In DNA, the CDR3 is TGTGCCAGCAGTAGACCGGGGACAGGTCATGGCTACACCTTC. Translation: CASSRPGTGHGYTF.

V gene TRBV2 combines with J gene TRBJ1-2; 7 bases fit TRBD1. CDR3 length: 13 residues. Germline assignment: CDR1 SNHLY and CDR2 FYNNEI. V lost 6 bases and J lost 8; bases outside the gene matches: 9. The CDR3 bases are TGTGCCAGCAGACCGGGACAGAATAGGGGCTACACCTTC. It encodes CASRPGQNRGYTF. Full variable domain (remainder filled in from reference TRBV2 and TRBJ1-2): EPEVTQTPSHQVTQMGQEVILRCVPISNHLYFYWYRQILGQKVEFLVSFYNNEISEKSEIFDDQFSVERPDGSNFTLKIRSTKLEDSAMYFCASRPGQNRGYTFGSGTRLTVV.

The chain recombines TRBV6-4 with TRBJ2-7; 7 nucleotides agree with TRBD2. This CDR3 comprises 14 residues. V gave up 6 bases and J gave up 2 bases; unmatched junction bases: 7. Per the germline V gene, CDR1 is MRHNA and CDR2 is SNTAGT. The DNA of the CDR3 is TGTGCCAGCAGCCCAACGGGGGGAACCTACGAGCAGTACTTC. It specifies CASSPTGGTYEQYF.

This clone has only a few counts. The chain is built from TRBV27 and TRBJ2-7; no reliable D call. This CDR3 is built from 16 residues. Trimming stripped 1 base from V and 3 bases from J, with 16 bases between. The germline gives CDR1 MNHEY, CDR2 SMNVEV (reference sequence). CDR3 sequence reads: CASSLWVPGSFYEQYF. DNA for the CDR3: TGTGCCAGCAGTTTATGGGTGCCCGGGTCTTTCTACGAGCAGTACTTC.

This rearrangement joins TRBV4-1 to TRBJ2-2; perhaps TRBD1 as D (6 bases). CDR1 is MGHRA and CDR2 is YSYEKL in the germline V gene. Deletions cut 2 bases from V and 6 bases from J, with 13 bases between. The CDR3 extends over 15 amino acids. CDR3 protein: CASSQSLQGPGELFF. The CDR3 bases are TGCGCCAGCAGCCAATCGCTGCAGGGGCCCGGGGAGCTGTTTTTT.

J is TRBJ1-5 and V is TRBV4-1, with D perhaps matching TRBD1 (6 bases). CDR1 MGHRA and CDR2 YSYEKL come from the germline V gene. The V end lost 1 base, the J end lost 4 bases, and 8 bases lay between the germline ends. The CDR3 length is 14 residues. CDR3 in DNA: TGCGCCAGCAGCCAAGGACAGGTGAATCAGCCCCAGCATTTT. It encodes CASSQGQVNQPQHF.

The chain employs TRBV11-3 and TRBJ2-3; 9 nucleotides match TRBD2. There are 15 residues in the CDR3. Germline lookup yields CDR1 SGHNT and CDR2 YENEEA. Losses at the gene ends were 4 bases for V and 2 bases for J; bases not matched to a gene: 4. As DNA, the CDR3 is TGTGCCAGCAGCTCCCCGGGACTAGCCACAGATACGCAGTATTTT. It yields the protein CASSSPGLATDTQYF.

J is TRBJ2-5 and V is TRBV5-8, with TRBD2 as a possible D gene (7 bases). The CDR3 consists of 16 residues. The ends were cut back, 4 bases at V and 5 bases at J, with 21 bases in the middle. Germline V gene sequence: CDR1 SGHTS, CDR2 YDEGEE. CDR3 amino acids: CASSRGGRGDSETQYF. The CDR3 nucleotides are TGTGCCAGCAGCAGGGGGGGCAGGGGAGACTCCGAGACCCAGTACTTC.

V gene TRBV5-1 combines with J gene TRBJ1-5, with 11 bases lining up with TRBD1. Germline V gene data show CDR1 as SGHRS and CDR2 as YFSETQ. The J segment lost 10 bases and the V segment lost 4 bases, leaving 13 bases of the junction unmatched. The CDR3 covers 16 residues. CDR3 in amino acids: CASSVSGTGGVGPQHF. The CDR3, as DNA: TGCGCCAGCAGCGTATCCGGGACAGGGGGGGTTGGACCCCAGCATTTT.

The genes are TRBV4-2 and TRBJ1-3; D gene ambiguous. This CDR3 is 17 amino acids long. Germline CDR1 reads LGHNA; CDR2 reads YNFKEQ. Deletions cut 0 bases from V and 4 bases from J, with 16 bases between. The CDR3 region has the DNA TGTGCCAGCAGCCAAGATCCGAGACCCGGGAGAGGAAACACCATATATTTT. It yields the protein CASSQDPRPGRGNTIYF.

This chain connects TRBV6-5 to TRBJ1-1; 9 positions match TRBD1. The CDR3 is made up of 15 amino acids. The germline V gene has CDR1 MNHEY and CDR2 SVGAGI. Trimming at V came to 6 bases and at J to 1 base, leaving 6 bases not matched to a gene. Written as DNA, the CDR3 is TGTGCCAGCAGGTCGACAGGGGGATCGAACACTGAAGCTTTCTTT. Protein product: CASRSTGGSNTEAFF.

This rearrangement joins TRBV6-1 to TRBJ1-5, with no clear D. CDR1 is MNHNS and CDR2 is SASEGT in the germline V gene. This CDR3 comprises 14 residues. The V gene lost 1 base and the J gene lost 6 bases, with 10 bases spanning the gap. As DNA, the CDR3 is TGTGCCAGCAGTGAAGGGGCAGGTGTTCAGCCCCAGCATTTT. Translated: CASSEGAGVQPQHF.

The DNA for the CDR3 is TGTGCCAGCAGTGAGCGGTTTGGGTTCGAGCAGTACTTC. The encoded protein is CASSERFGFEQYF. V gene TRBV2 combines with J gene TRBJ2-7; D ambiguous. V was clipped by 3 bases and J by 6 bases, with 12 bases between them. Germline V gene data show CDR1 as SNHLY and CDR2 as FYNNEI. The CDR3 is 13 residues long.

This clone was observed a single time. The chain is built from TRBV5-1 and TRBJ2-2; 8 bases fit TRBD1. Germline V CDR1 and CDR2: SGHRS, YFSETQ. V shed 4 bases and J 3 bases; nucleotides not matched to a gene: 5. This CDR3 is 15 amino acids long. The CDR3 is CASSMDRADTGELFF. The CDR3, as DNA: TGCGCCAGCAGCATGGACAGGGCGGACACCGGGGAGCTGTTTTTT.